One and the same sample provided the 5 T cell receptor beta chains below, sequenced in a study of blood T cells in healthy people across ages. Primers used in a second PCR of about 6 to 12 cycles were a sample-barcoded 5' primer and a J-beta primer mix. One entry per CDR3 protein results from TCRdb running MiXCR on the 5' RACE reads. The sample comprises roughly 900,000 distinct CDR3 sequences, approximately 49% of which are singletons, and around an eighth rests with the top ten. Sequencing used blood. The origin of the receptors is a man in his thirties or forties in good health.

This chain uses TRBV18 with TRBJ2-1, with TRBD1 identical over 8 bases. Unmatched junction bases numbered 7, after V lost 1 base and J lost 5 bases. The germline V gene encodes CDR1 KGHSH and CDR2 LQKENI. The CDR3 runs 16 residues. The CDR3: CASSPLPGQVDNEQFF. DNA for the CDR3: TGTGCCAGCTCACCACTCCCGGGACAGGTTGACAATGAGCAGTTCTTC.

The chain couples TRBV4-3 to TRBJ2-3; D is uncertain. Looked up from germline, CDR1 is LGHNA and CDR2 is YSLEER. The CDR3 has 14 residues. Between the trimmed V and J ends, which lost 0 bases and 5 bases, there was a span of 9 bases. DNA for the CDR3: TGCGCCAGCAGCCAAGAAGGCTCCCGAGATACGCAGTATTTT. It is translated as CASSQEGSRDTQYF.

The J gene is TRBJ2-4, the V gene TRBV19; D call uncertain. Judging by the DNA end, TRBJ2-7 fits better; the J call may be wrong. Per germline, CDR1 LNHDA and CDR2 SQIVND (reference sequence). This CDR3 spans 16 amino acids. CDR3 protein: CASSIEVLGNRNEQYF. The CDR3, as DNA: TGTGCCAGTAGTATAGAGGTCTTAGGAAATCGTAACGAGCAGTACTTC.

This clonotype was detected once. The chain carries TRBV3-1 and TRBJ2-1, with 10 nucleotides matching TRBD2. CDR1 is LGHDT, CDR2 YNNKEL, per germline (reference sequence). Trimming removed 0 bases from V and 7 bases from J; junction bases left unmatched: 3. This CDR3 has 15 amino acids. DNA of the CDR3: TGTGCCAGCAGCCAAGATATGACTAGCGGGAATGAGCAGTTCTTC. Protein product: CASSQDMTSGNEQFF.

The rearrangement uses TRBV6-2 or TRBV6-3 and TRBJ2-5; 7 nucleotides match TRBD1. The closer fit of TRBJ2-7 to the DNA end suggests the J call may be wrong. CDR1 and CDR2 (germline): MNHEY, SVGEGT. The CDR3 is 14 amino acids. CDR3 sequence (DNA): TGTGCCAGCAGTTCCGCCTCGGGACAGACCGAGCAGTACTTC. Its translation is CASSSASGQTEQYF.